This T cell receptor (beta chain) was sequenced during a study of T cells in Graves' hyperthyroidism and ophthalmopathy. Study information: Before any treatment, at initial diagnosis, peripheral blood was collected. Study-wide points: Most thyroid clonotypes expanded above 0.001 appeared in blood too.

Amplification of TCR beta CDR3 regions was performed using RNA transcripts as template. The study used the HTBI primer set for a first-round RT-PCR of the TCR CDR3. TCRdb re-derived calls from the multiplex PCR reads in MiXCR, one entry per CDR3 protein. The sample contains about 560,000 distinct CDR3 sequences, 16% of which appear only once. V lost 0 bases and J 4 bases, leaving 7 bases between the germline ends. This CDR3 has 13 residues. Germline values: CDR1 GTSNPN, CDR2 SVGIG (reference sequence). The authors deemed Graves' hyperthyroidism stable absent ophthalmopathy progression within 18 months. From less than 13 ml of fresh peripheral blood, PBMCs were isolated. The sample holds many counts of this clonotype. Antigen: not known.

This chain joins TRBV30 and TRBJ1-5, with a possible D match to TRBD1 (5 bases). This sequence originates from a woman aged 18-29 years with Graves' hyperthyroidism. The sample comprised blood. The DNA for the CDR3 is TGTGCCTGGAGTGTACAGGAGAATCAGCCCCAGCATTTT. Its protein is CAWSVQENQPQHF. Drawing the rest from reference TRBV30 and TRBJ1-5, the complete variable domain is SQTIHQWPATLVQPVGSPLSLECTVEGTSNPNLYWYRQAAGRGLQLLFYSVGIGQISSEVPQNLSASRPQDRQFILSSKKLLLSDSGFYLCAWSVQENQPQHFGDGTRLSIL.